These 21 T cell receptor beta chains share one sample of origin, sequenced in a study of cytomegalovirus exposure and HLA in healthy donors. The data were produced by immunoSEQ multiplex PCR, yet TCRdb's version contains in-frame clones alone and is incomplete. This sample has 150,000 to 200,000 clones, with more than 75% found just once. The sample was PBMCs. These receptors were taken from a young woman in good health and CMV-seronegative.

CDR3 bases: TGTGCCAGCAGCCGCACTAGCGGGGGATTAGATGAGCAGTTCTTC. Encoded protein: CASSRTSGGLDEQFF. The rearrangement uses TRBV7-3 and TRBJ2-1; 11 bases match TRBD2. The CDR3 loop spans 15 amino acids. Germline-derived CDR1 and CDR2 are SGHTA and FQGTGA. The trim removed 5 bases at V and 8 bases at J, leaving 8 bases unmatched.

The chain combines TRBV29-1 with TRBJ1-2; D uncertain. Germline lookup yields CDR1 SQVTM and CDR2 ANQGSEA. This CDR3 comprises 15 residues. V dropped 1 base and J dropped 0 bases, with 12 bases sitting between them. The CDR3 DNA reads TGCAGCGTTGAAGGGATAACGGACTCTAACTATGGCTACACCTTC. Translating it yields CSVEGITDSNYGYTF.

This sequence joins TRBV20-1 and TRBJ2-7; D is undetermined. The CDR3 spans 10 residues. CDR1 and CDR2 (germline): DFQATT, SNEGSKA (reference sequence). V was shortened by 3 bases and J by 3 bases, with 3 bases between the two germline ends. In DNA, the CDR3 is TGCAGTGCTAGCCACTACGAGCAGTACTTC. Translating it yields CSASHYEQYF.

This chain links TRBV5-4 with TRBJ2-5; tentative D call: TRBD1 (6 bases). V lost 0 bases to trimming and J lost 7 bases, with 16 bases between them. Germline values: CDR1 SGHNT, CDR2 YYREEE (reference sequence). This CDR3 has 15 residues. This CDR3 is CASSLDGQTEGTQYF. In DNA form, the CDR3 reads TGTGCCAGCAGCTTGGATGGACAGACAGAGGGGACCCAGTACTTC.

The V and J genes are TRBV28 and TRBJ2-7, with 11 bases that match TRBD2. This CDR3 region has 14 residues. V was pared by 6 bases and J by 2 bases, with 3 bases of the junction left unmatched. Germline assignment: CDR1 MDHEN and CDR2 SYDVKM. DNA of the CDR3: TGTGCCAGCAGGACGGGACTAGCGGCCTACGAGCAGTACTTC. Translation: CASRTGLAAYEQYF.

This chain joins TRBV28 and TRBJ2-5; 10 positions agree with TRBD2. V lost 8 bases, J lost 1 base, and 7 bases stayed unmatched. The CDR3 spans 15 residues. Germline lookup yields CDR1 MDHEN and CDR2 SYDVKM. CDR3 in amino acids: CASGLAEEFQETQYF. CDR3 nucleotide sequence: TGTGCCAGCGGACTAGCGGAGGAGTTCCAAGAGACCCAGTACTTC.

In DNA, the CDR3 is TGTGCCAGCAGCGGGACAGCAGAAAAACTGTTTTTT. Protein: CASSGTAEKLFF. The chain employs TRBV7-6 and TRBJ1-4; TRBD1 matches at 7 bases. The CDR3 has 12 residues. V gave up 5 bases and J gave up 8 bases; unmatched junction bases: 2. Germline V CDR1 and CDR2: SGHVS, FNYEAQ. Combining the CDR3 with reference TRBV7-6 and TRBJ1-4 gives the whole variable domain GAGVSQSPRYKVTKRGQDVALRCDPISGHVSLYWYRQALGQGPEFLTYFNYEAQQDKSGLPNDRFSAERPEGSISTLTIQRTEQRDSAMYRCASSGTAEKLFFGSGTQLSVL.

The chain couples TRBV5-1 to TRBJ2-7; 8 bases map to TRBD1. The length of the CDR3 is 12 residues. Germline CDR1 and CDR2: SGHRS and YFSETQ. The ends lost 4 bases at V and 4 bases at J; junction bases unmatched: 1. The CDR3 bases are TGCGCCAGCAGCGGACAGGGTTACGAGCAGTACTTC. Protein: CASSGQGYEQYF.

The gene calls are TRBV14 and TRBJ2-3; a weak D match, TRBD1 (7 bases). CDR1 is SGHDN, CDR2 FVKESK, per germline. V shed 3 bases and J shed 1 base, with 14 bases lying between them. The CDR3 is 16 amino acids. The CDR3, as DNA: TGTGCCAGCAGCCACAACAGGGGCGGGGGCACAGATACGCAGTATTTT. This encodes CASSHNRGGGTDTQYF.

V usage is TRBV5-4 and J usage is TRBJ2-7; 10 nucleotides line up with TRBD2. The trim removed 4 bases at V and 12 bases at J, leaving 10 bases unmatched. CDR1 SGHNT and CDR2 YYREEE come from the germline V gene (reference sequence). The CDR3 is 13 residues long. CDR3 nucleotides: TGTGCCAGCAGCCCTGAGAGCGGGAGGGCCCGGTACTTC. It specifies CASSPESGRARYF.

The chain joins TRBV5-1 to TRBJ2-1, with 10 bases lining up with TRBD1. This CDR3 comprises 14 residues. Germline CDR1 reads SGHRS; CDR2 reads YFSETQ. V shed 6 bases and J 6 bases; nucleotides not matched to a gene: 6. CDR3 loop: CASTRDRGSNEQFF. The DNA for the CDR3 is TGCGCCAGCACACGGGACAGGGGTTCCAATGAGCAGTTCTTC.

The chain couples TRBV25-1 to TRBJ1-4; D perhaps matches TRBD1 (5 bases). Per the germline V gene, CDR1 is MGHDK and CDR2 is SYGVNS. The germline V and J ends were trimmed by 7 bases and 3 bases, with 9 bases remaining between them. This CDR3 has 13 amino acids. CDR3 nucleotides: TGTGCCAGCAAGGGGCAAGCTAATGAAAAACTGTTTTTT. Translating gives CASKGQANEKLFF.

The genes are TRBV2 and TRBJ1-1, with D perhaps TRBD1 (6 bases). CDR1 SNHLY and CDR2 FYNNEI come from the germline V gene. Between the trimmed V and J ends, which lost 6 bases and 5 bases, there was a span of 10 bases. The CDR3 contains 12 residues. The CDR3 region has the DNA TGTGCCAGCAGCGAGAGGGGGACTGAAGCTTTCTTT. This translates into CASSERGTEAFF.

V is TRBV19 and J is TRBJ2-7; 8 bases fit TRBD2. V dropped 4 bases and J dropped 5; count of bases not matched to a gene: 16. CDR1 is LNHDA, CDR2 SQIVND, per germline (reference sequence). The CDR3 sequence is 17 residues long. The CDR3 reads CASSTQIRTSPDHEQYF. CDR3 coding DNA: TGTGCCAGTAGTACCCAAATTCGGACTAGCCCCGACCACGAGCAGTACTTC.

The gene calls are TRBV6-5 and TRBJ2-2; no clear D gene. Germline V gene sequence: CDR1 MNHEY, CDR2 SVGAGI. The CDR3 spans 14 residues. Trimming pared 4 bases from V and 1 base from J, leaving 7 bases between. CDR3 in amino acids: CASSSWQNTGELFF. In nucleotides, the CDR3 is TGTGCCAGCAGTTCCTGGCAGAACACCGGGGAGCTGTTTTTT.

The chain uses TRBV5-1 and TRBJ1-1; 7 bases are a match to TRBD1. In germline, CDR1 is SGHRS, CDR2 YFSETQ. The V segment lost 5 bases and the J segment 4 bases; nucleotides outside the gene matches: 11. There are 15 residues in the CDR3. The chain's CDR3 is CASRSSGGRTTEAFF. The CDR3 DNA reads as TGCGCCAGCAGATCCTCAGGGGGGCGTACCACTGAAGCTTTCTTT.

This chain links TRBV25-1 with TRBJ2-7; TRBD2 might be the D (6 bases). This CDR3 spans 15 amino acids. V lost 2 bases and J 4 bases, leaving 15 bases between the germline ends. CDR1 and CDR2 from the germline V gene are MGHDK and SYGVNS. This CDR3 reads CASSEIEGSGYEQYF. In DNA, the CDR3 is TGTGCCAGCAGTGAAATCGAGGGTAGCGGTTACGAGCAGTACTTC.

V gene TRBV7-2 combines with J gene TRBJ2-1, with a tentative D call TRBD1 (6 bases). The germline gives CDR1 SGHTA, CDR2 FQGNSA. V was clipped by 5 bases and J by 4 bases, with 15 bases between them. The CDR3 length is 15 residues. CDR3 nucleotide sequence: TGTGCCAGCAGCCCCTCCCGGGACAAATACAATGAGCAGTTCTTC. The encoded protein is CASSPSRDKYNEQFF.

The J gene is TRBJ2-7, the V gene TRBV6-5, with 8 bases matching TRBD1. Germline CDR1 and CDR2: MNHEY and SVGAGI. V trimming: 6 bases; J trimming: 3 bases; junction bases outside the gene matches: 4. The CDR3 contains 13 residues. The CDR3 bases are TGTGCCAGCAGATTAGGACAGGGCTACGAGCAGTACTTC. Amino acids: CASRLGQGYEQYF.

CDR3 residues: CASSLADRGSNQPQHF. DNA of the CDR3: TGTGCCAGCAGCTTAGCTGACAGGGGGAGCAATCAGCCCCAGCATTTT. The chain has TRBV7-8 and TRBJ1-5; the match to TRBD1 covers 9 bases. V trimming: 0 bases; J trimming: 1 base; junction bases outside the gene matches: 1. The CDR3 totals 16 residues. CDR1 and CDR2 from the germline V gene are SGHVS and FQNEAQ.

This rearrangement joins TRBV27 to TRBJ2-5; TRBD2 matches 7 bases. Germline-derived CDR1 and CDR2 are MNHEY and SMNVEV (reference sequence). Unmatched junction bases numbered 6, after V lost 6 bases and J lost 2 bases. There are 14 residues in the CDR3. This CDR3 reads CASRRTSFQETQYF. The CDR3 region has the DNA TGTGCCAGCAGACGGACTAGTTTTCAAGAGACCCAGTACTTC.